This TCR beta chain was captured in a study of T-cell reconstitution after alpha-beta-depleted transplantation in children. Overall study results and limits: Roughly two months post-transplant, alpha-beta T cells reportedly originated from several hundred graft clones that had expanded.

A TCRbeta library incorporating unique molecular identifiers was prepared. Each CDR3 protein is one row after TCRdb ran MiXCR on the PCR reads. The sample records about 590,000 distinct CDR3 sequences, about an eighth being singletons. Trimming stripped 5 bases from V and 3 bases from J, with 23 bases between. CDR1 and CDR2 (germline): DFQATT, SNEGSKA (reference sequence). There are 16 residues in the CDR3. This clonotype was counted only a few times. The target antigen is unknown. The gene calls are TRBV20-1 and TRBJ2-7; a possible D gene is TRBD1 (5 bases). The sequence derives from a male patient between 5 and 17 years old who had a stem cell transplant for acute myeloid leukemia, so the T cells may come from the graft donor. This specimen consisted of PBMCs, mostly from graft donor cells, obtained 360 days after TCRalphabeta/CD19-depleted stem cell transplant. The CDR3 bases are TGCAGTGCTTCATTTGTCCCCGGTAGGGGCATCTACGAGCAGTACTTC. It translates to CSASFVPGRGIYEQYF.